The rows below give T cell receptor beta chains drawn from one sample of a study of cytomegalovirus exposure and HLA in healthy donors. Profiled with immunoSEQ multiplex PCR; TCRdb holds only in-frame clones, not every one. The sample lists 180,000 or so clones, less than 85% occurring once. The specimen sequenced was PBMCs. These receptors were obtained from a male donor in good health and CMV-seronegative. The CDR3 runs from the conserved cysteine through the conserved F or W. D genes are given only for firm matches. Clone size, where shown, is once, few, many, or a class for clones that have expanded.

NA,TRBV18,TRBJ1-3,TRBD1,CASSPPLQGAPSGNTIYF,TGTGCCAGCTCACCACCGCTCCAGGGGGCGCCTTCTGGAAACACCATATATTTT
NA,TRBV6-1,TRBJ2-7,TRBD2,CASSGWTSGRSWEQYF,TGTGCCAGCAGTGGATGGACTAGCGGGAGATCGTGGGAGCAGTACTTC
NA,TRBV5-1,TRBJ2-7,NA,CASSAGLLPPDEQYF,TGCGCCAGCAGCGCGGGATTACTCCCCCCAGACGAGCAGTACTTC
NA,TRBV7-2,TRBJ2-7,TRBD1,CASSLVSDRDYEQYF,TGTGCCAGCAGCTTAGTGTCGGACAGGGACTACGAGCAGTACTTC
NA,TRBV5-1,TRBJ2-2,NA,CASSLEDGVGELFF,TGCGCCAGCAGCTTGGAAGACGGGGTCGGGGAGCTGTTTTTT
NA,TRBV4-2,TRBJ2-1,NA,CASSQGQVGANNEQFF,TGTGCCAGCAGCCAAGGACAGGTCGGGGCCAACAATGAGCAGTTCTTC
NA,TRBV19,TRBJ2-7,TRBD1,CASSIALGQGVGSYEQYF,TGTGCCAGTAGTATAGCCCTAGGACAGGGGGTAGGCTCCTACGAGCAGTACTTC
NA,TRBV5-1,TRBJ2-2,NA,CASSQTGELFF,TGCGCCAGCAGCCAGACCGGGGAGCTGTTTTTT
NA,TRBV29-1,TRBJ2-7,NA,CSVGRTVLTYEQYF,TGCAGCGTAGGACGGACAGTCCTCACCTACGAGCAGTACTTC
few,TRBV27,TRBJ1-4,NA,CASSFIGVGKYEKLFF,TGTGCCAGCAGTTTTATAGGGGTTGGTAAATATGAAAAACTGTTTTTT
NA,TRBV7-6,TRBJ2-1,TRBD2,CASSSGLAGGSSYNEQFF,TGTGCCAGCAGCTCGGGACTAGCGGGGGGGAGCTCCTACAATGAGCAGTTCTTC
NA,TRBV19,TRBJ2-1,TRBD2,CASNPLGGTHYNEQFF,TGTGCCAGTAACCCTTTGGGGGGGACCCACTACAATGAGCAGTTCTTC
NA,TRBV19,TRBJ1-5,NA,CASGGEGTRNQPQHF,TGTGCCAGTGGCGGGGAGGGGACTCGCAATCAGCCCCAGCATTTT
NA,TRBV4-2,TRBJ1-5,TRBD1,CASSQVTGGNQPQHF,TGTGCCAGCAGCCAGGTTACAGGGGGCAATCAGCCCCAGCATTTT
NA,TRBV28,TRBJ1-2,NA,CASGSSLRGYTF,TGTGCCAGCGGGAGCTCCCTCCGTGGCTACACCTTC
NA,TRBV9,TRBJ1-1,NA,CASSVGGGLAGAFF,TGTGCCAGCAGCGTAGGAGGAGGGTTGGCCGGGGCTTTCTTT
few,TRBV5-1,TRBJ2-1,NA,CASNRGGSYNEQFF,TGCGCCAGCAACAGGGGGGGCTCCTACAATGAGCAGTTCTTC
NA,TRBV7-3,TRBJ1-1,NA,CASSSEGGKGTEAFF,TGTGCCAGCAGCTCCGAGGGGGGGAAGGGCACTGAAGCTTTCTTT
few,TRBV19,TRBJ2-7,NA,CASSPLEGVGYEQYF,TGTGCCAGTAGTCCTCTGGAAGGGGTAGGTTACGAGCAGTACTTC
once,TRBV29-1,TRBJ2-1,TRBD2,CSGGKREASYNEQFF,TGCAGCGGTGGTAAGCGGGAGGCATCCTACAATGAGCAGTTCTTC
NA,TRBV4-1,TRBJ2-3,NA,CASSQRSTGIQGSTDTQYF,TGCGCCAGCAGCCAAAGGTCGACAGGAATACAGGGAAGCACAGATACGCAGTATTTT
NA,TRBV6-1,TRBJ1-5,NA,CASRQVPDNQPQHF,TGTGCCAGCAGACAAGTCCCTGACAATCAGCCCCAGCATTTT